The 17 T cell receptor beta chains below come from one sample, sequenced in a study of cytomegalovirus exposure and HLA in healthy donors. This PCR relied on a set of 60 Vbeta primers and 13 Jbeta primers. Profiled with immunoSEQ multiplex PCR; TCRdb holds only in-frame clones, not every one. The sample includes some 96,000 clones, 64% seen only once; the top ten take approximately 3%. Sequencing was carried out using PBMCs. The source is a man aged 55 to 69 in good health and CMV-seronegative.

The V call is TRBV18, the J call TRBJ2-3; D gene uncertain. Trimming cost V 1 base and J 0 bases, with 5 bases left between them. Germline loops: CDR1 KGHSH, CDR2 LQKENI. The CDR3 is made up of 14 amino acids. In nucleotides, the CDR3 is TGTGCCAGCTCACCACTCAGTAGCACAGATACGCAGTATTTT. This translates into CASSPLSSTDTQYF.

V gene TRBV25-1 combines with J gene TRBJ2-1; 7 nucleotides match TRBD2. Germline V gene data show CDR1 as MGHDK and CDR2 as SYGVNS. The CDR3 is 14 residues long. V was clipped by 1 base and J by 8 bases; unmatched bases: 5. CDR3 residues: CASSESAGVYEQFF. For the CDR3, the DNA is TGTGCCAGCAGTGAATCGGCGGGAGTCTATGAGCAGTTCTTC.

The chain's CDR3 is CASSMGLAGGQETQYF. The CDR3 DNA follows: TGTGCCAGCAGTATGGGACTAGCGGGTGGCCAAGAGACCCAGTACTTC. V gene TRBV6-6 combines with J gene TRBJ2-5; 12 nucleotides agree with TRBD2. Unmatched junction bases numbered 5, after V lost 5 bases and J lost 1 base. CDR3 size: 16 residues. Germline V gives CDR1 MNHNY, CDR2 SVGAGI (reference sequence).

J is TRBJ2-6 and V is TRBV5-1, with a tentative D call TRBD2 (5 bases). V gave up 1 base and J gave up 4 bases, with 12 bases separating them. Germline loops: CDR1 SGHRS, CDR2 YFSETQ. This CDR3 is built from 16 residues. In nucleotides, the CDR3 is TGCGCCAGCAGCTTGTCTTGGGGAGCGGGGGCCAACGTCCTGACTTTC. This sequence encodes CASSLSWGAGANVLTF.

The chain carries TRBV5-1 and TRBJ2-7; D gene ambiguous. V lost 0 bases to trimming and J lost 2 bases, with 15 bases between them. The CDR3 length is 16 residues. Germline V gene lookup returns CDR1 SGHRS and CDR2 YFSETQ. The CDR3 DNA reads TGCGCCAGCAGCTTGGCCCAGAACCGATTTACCTACGAGCAGTACTTC. Its protein is CASSLAQNRFTYEQYF.

The chain links TRBV5-4 to TRBJ2-7, with TRBD2 matching over 9 bases. Trimming cost V 4 bases and J 2 bases; bases outside gene matches: 4. The CDR3 is made up of 14 amino acids. The V gene's germline CDR1 is SGHNT and CDR2 YYREEE (reference sequence). DNA of the CDR3: TGTGCCAGCAGCGTTAGCGGGAGCCCCTACGAGCAGTACTTC. Amino acids: CASSVSGSPYEQYF.

V and J are TRBV28 and TRBJ1-2; D possibly corresponds to TRBD1 (6 bases). Germline assignment: CDR1 MDHEN and CDR2 SYDVKM. The CDR3 loop spans 13 amino acids. The V and J ends lost 6 bases and 7 bases respectively, with 15 bases between them. The CDR3 nucleotides read TGTGCCAGCAGCCGAACTCCGGACAGTGGCTACACCTTC. The encoded protein is CASSRTPDSGYTF.

The chain employs TRBV28 and TRBJ1-2, with TRBD1 as a possible D gene (6 bases). The CDR3 covers 13 residues. Germline V gene data show CDR1 as MDHEN and CDR2 as SYDVKM. Trimming removed 6 bases from V and 5 bases from J, with 13 bases in between. Written as DNA, the CDR3 is TGTGCCAGCAGCTTTGGACAGAGTTATGGCTACACCTTC. This translates into CASSFGQSYGYTF.

V is TRBV12-5 and J is TRBJ1-1; unclear D gene. Per the germline V gene, CDR1 is LGHNT and CDR2 is FRNRAP. The V and J ends lost 0 bases and 4 bases respectively, with 9 bases between them. The CDR3 totals 14 residues. The CDR3 is CASGLVGVVTEAFF. CDR3 nucleotide sequence: TGTGCTAGTGGTTTGGTCGGGGTCGTCACTGAAGCTTTCTTT.

The chain couples TRBV6-1 to TRBJ1-2; maybe TRBD1 (6 bases). V dropped 6 bases and J dropped 4 bases, with 18 bases sitting between them. This CDR3 is built from 15 residues. Germline assignment: CDR1 MNHNS and CDR2 SASEGT. This CDR3 is CASRPGHQTFYGYTF. The CDR3 DNA sequence: TGTGCCAGCAGGCCGGGACACCAAACTTTCTATGGCTACACCTTC.

This chain connects TRBV29-1 to TRBJ2-3; 12 nucleotides match TRBD2. Germline V CDR1 and CDR2: SQVTM, ANQGSEA. Losses at the gene ends were 3 bases for V and 11 bases for J; bases not matched to a gene: 12. This CDR3 has 15 residues. CDR3 protein: CSVDGLAGGQIKQYF. CDR3 nucleotides: TGCAGCGTTGACGGGCTAGCGGGGGGGCAGATCAAGCAGTATTTT.

Here the CDR3 DNA reads TGTGCCAGCAGCGACAGGGAACGCTATAATTCACCCCTCCACTTT. Protein: CASSDRERYNSPLHF. The V gene is TRBV6-6, the J gene TRBJ1-6; the match to TRBD1 covers 7 bases. Germline trimming cut 6 bases from V and 3 bases from J; bases unmatched to any gene: 5. CDR3 size: 15 residues. Germline CDR1 MNHNY, CDR2 SVGAGI (reference sequence).

The chain joins TRBV7-6 to TRBJ2-1; TRBD1 matches at 7 bases. The germline V gene has CDR1 SGHVS and CDR2 FNYEAQ. The CDR3 totals 15 residues. Trimming cost V 5 bases and J 0 bases; bases outside gene matches: 4. The CDR3 sequence is CASSLRQGSYNEQFF. As DNA, the CDR3 is TGTGCCAGCAGCCTAAGACAGGGCTCCTACAATGAGCAGTTCTTC.

The chain combines TRBV2 with TRBJ1-2, with 9 bases matching TRBD1. This CDR3 region has 15 residues. V was pared by 5 bases and J by 4 bases, with 8 bases of the junction left unmatched. In germline, CDR1 is SNHLY, CDR2 FYNNEI. The CDR3, as DNA: TGTGCCAGCAGTCGGGGACAGGGATGGAGCTATGGCTACACCTTC. It specifies CASSRGQGWSYGYTF. The variable domain in full, completed from reference TRBV2 and TRBJ1-2, reads EPEVTQTPSHQVTQMGQEVILRCVPISNHLYFYWYRQILGQKVEFLVSFYNNEISEKSEIFDDQFSVERPDGSNFTLKIRSTKLEDSAMYFCASSRGQGWSYGYTFGSGTRLTVV.

V and J are TRBV28 and TRBJ1-5; possible D gene TRBD1, 5 bases. Trimming stripped 7 bases from V and 4 bases from J, with 17 bases between. The CDR3 has 15 residues. The germline V gene encodes CDR1 MDHEN and CDR2 SYDVKM. The CDR3: CASNTGQGGNQPQHF. CDR3 bases: TGTGCCAGCAATACCGGGCAGGGTGGAAATCAGCCCCAGCATTTT.

This clone was detected once. The rearrangement links TRBV7-3 to TRBJ2-2; D unclear. The ends were cut back, 2 bases at V and 5 bases at J, with 9 bases in the middle. The CDR3 contains 14 residues. Germline assignment: CDR1 SGHTA and CDR2 FQGTGA. CDR3: CASSLVGETGELFF. For the CDR3, the DNA is TGTGCCAGCAGCTTAGTTGGAGAGACCGGGGAGCTGTTTTTT.

This clone was recorded a few times. The chain couples TRBV27 to TRBJ2-1; D is perhaps TRBD2 (6 bases). Trimming removed 3 bases at V and 6 bases at J, with 18 bases between. The CDR3 sequence is 16 residues long. CDR1 MNHEY and CDR2 SMNVEV come from the germline V gene (reference sequence). The CDR3 coding sequence is TGTGCCAGCAGTTTGGTGGGCGGGGTGGCCCCCAATGAGCAGTTCTTC. Its translation is CASSLVGGVAPNEQFF.